This T cell receptor beta chain was found in a study of T cell responses to AZD1222 COVID-19 vaccine listed by TCRdb under 2021. Study-wide context: A total of around 240 trial participants underwent TCR sequencing, of whom about 210 had received two doses of AZD1222 and roughly 26 had received two doses of the MenACWY control vaccine. Trial participants were enrolled by age into subgroups of 18-55, 56-69 and 70-plus years, and around 150, 28 and 57 TCR-sequenced participants, respectively, were included in these subgroups. The full study reports these points: Spike-specific TCR breadth and depth rose significantly after two AZD1222 doses compared with day 0 and with MenACWY recipients. Because no day 14 peak-response samples were available, repertoires were characterized only after the peak T cell response. The vaccine-associated CD4 TCRs covered the entire spike protein, and the dominant responses fell in regions 160-218 and 743-854. Participants were mostly white British and included more females than males, and it was suggested by the authors that clonal diversity may have been underestimated. Reportedly, close to half of the unique spike-specific TCRs recognized epitopes lying outside the regions that are mutated in the B.1.351 and B.1.1.7 variants. The 56-69-year group was small, and its depth increase did not reach significance, likely because of low power. Conclusions about previously exposed vaccinees are limited because only a handful of AZD1222 recipients were SARS-CoV-2 seropositive at baseline.

The label giving this sample's time point can be read as: about 28 days (+/-7) after the second vaccine dose. AZD1222 recipients given second doses at about 4 weeks or at about 12 weeks were pooled, since spike-specific TCR depth and breadth were not found to differ between the two schedules. Vaccinee samples were obtained from the UK trials COV001 and COV002, which included a single-blind randomized controlled phase 2/3 trial of AZD1222 (ChAdOx1 nCoV-19) in healthy adults. For TCRbeta chain sequencing, PBMC samples from trial participants were taken at day 0 and at day 28 after the second dose. Concerning this clone itself: Its antigen is not yet known. Qualities for individual bases were not recorded, and no much larger clone is one base off.

The CDR3 regions of human TCRbeta chains were analyzed by immunosequencing. The published analysis was carried out like this. TCRs in the repertoires were matched against a reference library of SARS-CoV-2-specific TCRs that had been generated with the MIRA antigen-specificity platform. Breadth meant the fraction of unique TCRs that were SARS-CoV-2-associated, whereas depth meant the fraction of total T cells that were SARS-CoV-2-associated. Using the MIRA data, every spike-specific TCR was mapped to the spike region that the TCR reacted to and assigned to either a CD4 or a CD8 class. Log10-transformed breadth and depth values were compared by one-way ANOVA with Sidak's multiple comparisons tests. TCRdb carries this immuneACCESS record with in-frame sequences only. Its versions omit some clonotypes, under half of them owing to an unresolved V gene in the studies checked, with the rest unexplained. D and trimming were read from the DNA, whereas the V and J calls and clone size are those reported in that table. This sample gives more than 100,000 clones in total; 80% to 95% of them show up just once. The leading ten clones occupy around 8% of the sample.

The input for sequencing was peripheral blood, taken 28 days after the second AZD1222 dose. This receptor was taken from an adult who received the AZD1222 COVID-19 vaccine.

The DNA sequence follows: TGTGCCAGCAGCTTATTAAGGGGCCTCCGGGACAGGGGAAAATTACAGTACTTC. Its translation is CASSLLRGLRDRGKLQYF. The chain couples TRBV5-6 to TRBJ2-7; 10 middle bases align to TRBD1. Trimming accounts for 2 bases at V and 10 bases at J, while the number of junction bases matched to no gene is 21. CDR1 SGHDT and CDR2 YYEEEE are derived from the germline V gene. Reading from cysteine to phenylalanine, the CDR3 counts 18 amino acids. This entry keeps only the CDR3 DNA: 54 bases, framed from base 1.